This T cell receptor (beta chain) was observed in a study of T cell responses to AZD1222 COVID-19 vaccine. Whole-study findings and limits: Regions 160-218 and 743-854 dominated among vaccine-associated CD4 TCRs spanning spike.

This clone was detected only once. Its specificity is not known. The CDR3 consists of 17 residues. Germline V gene data show CDR1 as LGHDT and CDR2 as YNNKEL (reference sequence). Trimming cost V 2 bases and J 1 base, with 17 bases left between them. TCRdb keeps only in-frame clones here, not all; method: immunoSEQ multiplex PCR. The sample consists of under 200,000 clones, about 90% of them appearing once. This TCR was sampled from an adult who received the AZD1222 COVID-19 vaccine. Source: peripheral blood, taken 28 days after the second AZD1222 dose. The chain uses TRBV3-1 (or the pseudogene TRBV3-2) and TRBJ1-1; D is unclear. The CDR3 DNA follows: TGTGCCAGCAGCCAAATTGAGAACGGAAAAAGGAACACTGAAGCTTTCTTT. Translation: CASSQIENGKRNTEAFF.